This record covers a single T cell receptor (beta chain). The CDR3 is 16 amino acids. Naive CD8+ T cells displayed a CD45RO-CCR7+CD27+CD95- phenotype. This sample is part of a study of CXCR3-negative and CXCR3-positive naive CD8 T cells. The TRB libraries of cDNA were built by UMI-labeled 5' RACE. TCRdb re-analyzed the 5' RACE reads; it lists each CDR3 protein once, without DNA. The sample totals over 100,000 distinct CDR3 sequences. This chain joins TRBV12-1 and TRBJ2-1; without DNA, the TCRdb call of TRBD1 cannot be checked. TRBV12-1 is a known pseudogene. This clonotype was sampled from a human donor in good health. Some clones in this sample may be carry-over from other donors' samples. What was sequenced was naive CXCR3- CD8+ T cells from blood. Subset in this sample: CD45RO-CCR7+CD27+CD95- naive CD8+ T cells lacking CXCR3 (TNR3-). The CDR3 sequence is CASSPPVGPPDNEQFF.